This T cell receptor (beta chain) was sequenced during a study of blood T cell repertoires in COVID-19. Across the study: The study drew acute and convalescent COVID-19 samples from the United States, Italy and Spain. Sample material is recorded as cDNA or gDNA derived from T cells, B-cell-depleted T cells, or PBMCs.

Under the authors' procedure: Reference gene primer amplification in the assay estimated nucleated cell counts. The repertoire was sequenced with immunoSEQ multiplex PCR; TCRdb's copy has only in-frame clones and lacks some. V and J calls and clone size are as listed in that table; D and trimming were resolved from the DNA. The sample has about 670,000 clones, 85% to 90% seen once. CDR3 size: 17 residues. CDR1 is SGHNT and CDR2 is YYREEE in the germline V gene (reference sequence). Trimming took 1 base from V and 0 from J; bases not matched to a gene: 7. The chain employs TRBV5-4 and TRBJ1-3; TRBD1 agrees at 7 bases. The sample taken for sequencing was peripheral blood. This TCR came from a woman aged 18-35 years with acute or convalescent COVID-19. CDR3 sequence (DNA): TGTGCCAGCAGCTTGCCGGGACAGCAAAGCTCTGGAAACACCATATATTTT. It is translated as CASSLPGQQSSGNTIYF.